The source of this T cell receptor (beta chain) is a study of T cell changes during pregnancy in multiple sclerosis. The table came from immunoSEQ multiplex PCR; TCRdb's copy has only in-frame clones and leaves some out. The sample lists around 43,000 clones, 85% to 95% occurring once. This clonotype was sampled from a female donor with multiple sclerosis, enrolled in a pregnancy study. The sequencing here drew on CD4+ T cells from peripheral blood mononuclear cells, taken before pregnancy.

CDR3 region: CASSLRQNTEAFF. As DNA, the CDR3 is TGTGCCAGCAGCTTAAGGCAGAACACTGAAGCTTTCTTT. The chain employs TRBV7-3 and TRBJ1-1; the D is unclear. Germline CDR1 reads SGHTA; CDR2 reads FQGTGA. CDR3 length: 13 amino acids. V was clipped by 1 base and J by 1 base, with 4 bases between them.